The entry below describes one TCR beta chain. CDR1 is MNHNY and CDR2 is SVGAGI in the germline V gene (reference sequence). The CDR3 covers 16 residues. With 3 bases clipped from V and 15 bases from J, the junction kept 17 bases outside the gene matches. The data were obtained in a study of blood T cell repertoires in COVID-19. Measured with immunoSEQ multiplex PCR; TCRdb has only the in-frame clones, and not every one. Among 50,000 to 70,000 clones listed, around nine tenths were seen once. This chain connects TRBV6-6 to TRBJ2-1; TRBD2 aligns across 10 bases. Sequenced material: peripheral blood. This TCR was recovered from a human donor with active COVID-19. The donor label of this sample is uncertain. The CDR3 region has the DNA TGTGCCAGCAGTTATAATACGGGAGGACTAGCGGCCGACCCGTTCTTC. Residues: CASSYNTGGLAADPFF.